The clone carrying this T cell receptor (beta chain) appeared many times. This entry comes from a study of Graves' ophthalmopathy and Graves' hyperthyroidism. V dropped 2 bases and J dropped 7 bases, with 3 bases sitting between them. Looked up from germline, CDR1 is GTSNPN and CDR2 is SVGIG (reference sequence). This CDR3 has 11 residues. Beta-chain TCR CDR3 regions were amplified from RNA transcripts. Scientists carried out first-round RT-PCR using HTBI primers and then a second-round multiplex PCR. Via MiXCR, TCRdb re-called the multiplex PCR reads, giving one row per CDR3 protein. Found here are under 350,000 distinct CDR3 sequences, under 20% of them singletons; the top ten hold roughly 12%.

The TCR comes from an adult man with Graves' ophthalmopathy. The rearrangement links TRBV30 to TRBJ1-6; D is undetermined. The sequencing sample was made of peripheral blood. CDR3 nucleotides: TGTGCCTGGAGTATAAATTCACCCCTCCACTTT. Its translation is CAWSINSPLHF.